This T cell receptor beta chain was identified in a study of OX40 agonist ivuxolimab in advanced cancers. Study observations and caveats: In the 0.1 to 3.0 mg/kg range, CD4+ and CD8+ blood T cells had expanded clonally by week 6.

CDR3 length: 15 residues. Germline V gene sequence: CDR1 LGHNA, CDR2 YSLEER. V shed 0 bases and J 5 bases; nucleotides not matched to a gene: 3. Comment on this clone: Its antigen remains unidentified.

The repertoire was sequenced with immunoSEQ multiplex PCR; TCRdb's copy has only in-frame clones and lacks some. The table records 85,000 or so clones, around 86% of them present only once. The sequence was collected from an adult with an advanced solid tumor such as melanoma, head and neck, liver or kidney cancer. The chain recombines TRBV4-3 with TRBJ1-3; the match to TRBD1 covers 8 bases. The input for sequencing was CD4+ or CD8+ T cells sorted from blood, taken in a trial of the OX40 agonist ivuxolimab. The CDR3 is CASSQDRGQRNTIYF. The CDR3 region has the DNA TGCGCCAGCAGCCAAGACAGGGGGCAAAGAAACACCATATATTTT.